A selection of T cell receptor beta chains follows, all from one sample in a study of blood T cell repertoires in COVID-19. Some clones are missing from TCRdb's copy, which holds only in-frame ones; the method was immunoSEQ multiplex PCR. Among 200,000 to 250,000 clones listed, about 83% were seen once. The specimen sequenced was peripheral blood. Receptor source: a man aged 80 or over with acute or convalescent COVID-19. CDR3s include the opening cysteine and the closing phenylalanine or tryptophan. The order of the fields is clone size, V gene, J gene, D gene, CDR3 DNA, CDR3 protein. A D gene is named only where the DNA matches it firmly. Clone size is stated in some rows and not others, as once, few, many or a class when expanded.

abundance: NA
v_gene: TRBV19
j_gene: TRBJ2-2
d_gene: TRBD2
CDR3nt: TGTGCCAGTAGGCTTCACCCCATAGCGGGAGGGCTTGATGGGGACGGGGAGCTGTTTTTT
CDR3aa: CASRLHPIAGGLDGDGELFF

abundance: few
v_gene: TRBV7-6
j_gene: TRBJ1-1
d_gene: NA
CDR3nt: TGTGCCAGCAGCTTAGGGCAGGTGGGGAACACTGAAGCTTTCTTT
CDR3aa: CASSLGQVGNTEAFF

abundance: NA
v_gene: TRBV19
j_gene: TRBJ2-3
d_gene: NA
CDR3nt: TGTGCCAGTAGTATAATCGGTTCTAGCACAGATACGCAGTATTTT
CDR3aa: CASSIIGSSTDTQYF

abundance: NA
v_gene: TRBV7-9
j_gene: TRBJ1-3
d_gene: NA
CDR3nt: TGTGCCAGCAGCTTAACGGTGAACACCATATATTTT
CDR3aa: CASSLTVNTIYF

abundance: NA
v_gene: TRBV29-1
j_gene: TRBJ2-2
d_gene: TRBD1
CDR3nt: TGCAGCGTTGTGGGGACAGGGGGTAACACCGGGGAGCTGTTTTTT
CDR3aa: CSVVGTGGNTGELFF

abundance: NA
v_gene: TRBV6-5
j_gene: TRBJ1-1
d_gene: NA
CDR3nt: TGTGCCAGCAACCCCGTCGGGGGGCAGGGCACTGAAGCTTTCTTT
CDR3aa: CASNPVGGQGTEAFF

abundance: few
v_gene: TRBV19
j_gene: TRBJ1-2
d_gene: NA
CDR3nt: TGTGCCAGTAGTATGTCCGGTAACTATGGCTACACCTTC
CDR3aa: CASSMSGNYGYTF

abundance: NA
v_gene: TRBV7-9
j_gene: TRBJ2-7
d_gene: NA
CDR3nt: TGTGCCAGCAGCTCCAGGGGAACCTACGAGCAGTACTTC
CDR3aa: CASSSRGTYEQYF

abundance: few
v_gene: TRBV7-9
j_gene: TRBJ2-1
d_gene: NA
CDR3nt: TGTGCCAGCAGCTTCATACCTCCCCGCAGGGATGAGCAGTTCTTC
CDR3aa: CASSFIPPRRDEQFF

abundance: once
v_gene: TRBV4-3
j_gene: TRBJ2-4
d_gene: TRBD1
CDR3nt: TGCGCCAGCAGCCAAGACGGGACAGAGAGAAACATTCAGTACTTC
CDR3aa: CASSQDGTERNIQYF

abundance: NA
v_gene: TRBV5-6
j_gene: TRBJ1-1
d_gene: NA
CDR3nt: TGTGCCAGCAGCGTTACGGGTCTTAACACTGAAGCTTTCTTT
CDR3aa: CASSVTGLNTEAFF

abundance: NA
v_gene: TRBV5-4
j_gene: TRBJ2-1
d_gene: NA
CDR3nt: TGTGCCAGCAGCTTGGAAGGGGGAAGCAATGAGCAGTTCTTC
CDR3aa: CASSLEGGSNEQFF

abundance: NA
v_gene: TRBV2
j_gene: TRBJ1-1
d_gene: NA
CDR3nt: TGTGCCAGCAGCGGTCGGGGAAACACTGAAGCTTTCTTT
CDR3aa: CASSGRGNTEAFF

abundance: NA
v_gene: TRBV7-9
j_gene: TRBJ1-5
d_gene: NA
CDR3nt: TGTGCCAGCAGCCTTCAGGGTGATCAGCCCCAGCATTTT
CDR3aa: CASSLQGDQPQHF

abundance: few
v_gene: TRBV29-1
j_gene: TRBJ1-2
d_gene: TRBD1
CDR3nt: TGCAGCGGGCAGGAGGTAGGGGGCAACTATGGCTACACCTTC
CDR3aa: CSGQEVGGNYGYTF

abundance: NA
v_gene: TRBV5-6
j_gene: TRBJ1-4
d_gene: NA
CDR3nt: TGTGCCAGCAGCTTACTAAGGGGTACTGTTGAAAAACTGTTTTTT
CDR3aa: CASSLLRGTVEKLFF

abundance: once
v_gene: TRBV28
j_gene: TRBJ1-3
d_gene: NA
CDR3nt: TGTGCCAGCAGTTTAGGAGGACTGAGGACCTCTGGAAACACCATATATTTT
CDR3aa: CASSLGGLRTSGNTIYF

abundance: NA
v_gene: TRBV7-3
j_gene: TRBJ2-1
d_gene: TRBD2
CDR3nt: TGTGCCAGCAGCTTAAGGTGGGAGGGCCATGAGCAGTTCTTC
CDR3aa: CASSLRWEGHEQFF

abundance: NA
v_gene: TRBV5-1
j_gene: TRBJ1-4
d_gene: TRBD1
CDR3nt: TGCGCCAGCAGCCTCGCCGGGACAGGGTATGGTGAAAAACTGTTTTTT
CDR3aa: CASSLAGTGYGEKLFF

abundance: NA
v_gene: TRBV5-4
j_gene: TRBJ2-3
d_gene: NA
CDR3nt: TGTGCCAGCAGCTTCGGCGGTCCCGGGGCAGATACGCAGTATTTT
CDR3aa: CASSFGGPGADTQYF

abundance: once
v_gene: TRBV5-1
j_gene: TRBJ1-5
d_gene: TRBD1
CDR3nt: TGCGCCAGCAGCTTAGGGGGCTTCAATCAGCCCCAGCATTTT
CDR3aa: CASSLGGFNQPQHF

abundance: NA
v_gene: TRBV3-1/TRBV3-2
j_gene: TRBJ2-1
d_gene: NA
CDR3nt: TGTGCCAGCAGCCACTCATCAGGCAGGCGTAGGTATGAGCAGTTCTTC
CDR3aa: CASSHSSGRRRYEQFF

abundance: NA
v_gene: TRBV5-4
j_gene: TRBJ2-7
d_gene: NA
CDR3nt: TGTGCCAGCAGCCCCCGGGGATCGGGGCAGTACTTC
CDR3aa: CASSPRGSGQYF

abundance: NA
v_gene: TRBV7-9
j_gene: TRBJ2-3
d_gene: NA
CDR3nt: TGTGCCAGCAGCCAAACAGGTGGTGGGACAGATACGCAGTATTTT
CDR3aa: CASSQTGGGTDTQYF

abundance: NA
v_gene: TRBV19
j_gene: TRBJ1-5
d_gene: TRBD1
CDR3nt: TGTGCCAGTAGTTCGTACAGGGGGTCACTTACACAGCCCCAGCATTTT
CDR3aa: CASSSYRGSLTQPQHF

abundance: NA
v_gene: TRBV4-3
j_gene: TRBJ2-3
d_gene: NA
CDR3nt: TGCGCCAGCAGCCCAAGAGGCCGAGATACGCAGTATTTT
CDR3aa: CASSPRGRDTQYF

abundance: NA
v_gene: TRBV3-1/TRBV3-2
j_gene: TRBJ2-2
d_gene: NA
CDR3nt: TGTGCCAGCAGCCAAGGGGCAAGGAACACCGGGGAGCTGTTTTTT
CDR3aa: CASSQGARNTGELFF

abundance: NA
v_gene: TRBV6-4
j_gene: TRBJ1-6
d_gene: NA
CDR3nt: TGTGCCAGCAGGACTGGGGGGGATAATTCACCCCTCCACTTT
CDR3aa: CASRTGGDNSPLHF

abundance: NA
v_gene: TRBV27
j_gene: TRBJ2-7
d_gene: NA
CDR3nt: TGTGCCAGCAGTCCCCTTTTCAGGGGCGGGTACGAGCAGTACTTC
CDR3aa: CASSPLFRGGYEQYF

abundance: NA
v_gene: TRBV27
j_gene: TRBJ2-7
d_gene: TRBD2
CDR3nt: TGTGCCAGCAGCGCCTCGACTAGCGGGAGTAAGATATACGAGCAGTACTTC
CDR3aa: CASSASTSGSKIYEQYF

abundance: NA
v_gene: TRBV12-3/TRBV12-4
j_gene: TRBJ1-2
d_gene: NA
CDR3nt: TGTGCCAGCACCCCGATAGGGGGCTATGGCTACACCTTC
CDR3aa: CASTPIGGYGYTF

abundance: NA
v_gene: TRBV7-2
j_gene: TRBJ2-7
d_gene: NA
CDR3nt: TGTGCCAGCAGCTTAGACAGGGGGGGACTTTACGAGCAGTACTTC
CDR3aa: CASSLDRGGLYEQYF

abundance: NA
v_gene: TRBV28
j_gene: TRBJ1-1
d_gene: NA
CDR3nt: TGTGCCAGCAGGAGGGGAGGGGTGAACACTGAAGCTTTCTTT
CDR3aa: CASRRGGVNTEAFF

abundance: NA
v_gene: TRBV11-3
j_gene: TRBJ2-1
d_gene: TRBD1
CDR3nt: TGTGCCAGCAGCTTATCTAGGGACAGGGGCTCCTACAATGAGCAGTTCTTC
CDR3aa: CASSLSRDRGSYNEQFF

abundance: NA
v_gene: TRBV5-4
j_gene: TRBJ2-1
d_gene: TRBD2
CDR3nt: TGTGCCAGCAGTCCGGGGGGGGCCTACAATGAGCAGTTCTTC
CDR3aa: CASSPGGAYNEQFF

abundance: NA
v_gene: TRBV12-3/TRBV12-4
j_gene: TRBJ1-2
d_gene: NA
CDR3nt: TGTGCCAGCAGCGACACCGGGAAAGATGGCTACACCTTC
CDR3aa: CASSDTGKDGYTF

abundance: NA
v_gene: TRBV19
j_gene: TRBJ1-4
d_gene: NA
CDR3nt: TGTGTCTTTACGATCGGAGGAGGAAATGAAAAACTGTTTTTT
CDR3aa: CVFTIGGGNEKLFF

abundance: NA
v_gene: TRBV5-5
j_gene: TRBJ1-5
d_gene: NA
CDR3nt: TGTGCCAGCAGCCGGACGGGAAATCAGCCCCAGCATTTT
CDR3aa: CASSRTGNQPQHF

abundance: NA
v_gene: TRBV11-2
j_gene: TRBJ1-1
d_gene: NA
CDR3nt: TGTGCCAGCAGCTTGATGGGCGGGACTGAAGCTTTCTTT
CDR3aa: CASSLMGGTEAFF

abundance: few
v_gene: TRBV6-6
j_gene: TRBJ1-1
d_gene: NA
CDR3nt: TGTGCCAGCAGTTTCACGACAGGGAACACTGAAGCTTTCTTT
CDR3aa: CASSFTTGNTEAFF

abundance: NA
v_gene: TRBV28
j_gene: TRBJ1-1
d_gene: NA
CDR3nt: TGTGCCAGCAGAATACAGGATCGCACTGAAGCTTTCTTT
CDR3aa: CASRIQDRTEAFF

abundance: NA
v_gene: TRBV10-3
j_gene: TRBJ1-5
d_gene: NA
CDR3nt: TGTGCCATCAGTGATGAGGCAGGGAATCAGCCCCAGCATTTT
CDR3aa: CAISDEAGNQPQHF

abundance: NA
v_gene: TRBV7-9
j_gene: TRBJ1-1
d_gene: NA
CDR3nt: TGTGCCAGCAGCTTAGGGACAGCCCAAGCTTTCTTT
CDR3aa: CASSLGTAQAFF

abundance: few
v_gene: TRBV29-1
j_gene: TRBJ2-7
d_gene: TRBD2
CDR3nt: TGCAGCCCCTGGGGGACTAGCGGGGTCTACGAGCAGTACTTC
CDR3aa: CSPWGTSGVYEQYF

abundance: NA
v_gene: TRBV12-3/TRBV12-4
j_gene: TRBJ2-7
d_gene: TRBD1
CDR3nt: TGTGCCAGCAGTTTAAGACAGGGAAACGAGCAGTACTTC
CDR3aa: CASSLRQGNEQYF

abundance: NA
v_gene: TRBV6-6
j_gene: TRBJ1-2
d_gene: TRBD1
CDR3nt: TGTGCCAGCAGTCCAAGCCGAGGGACAGAGGGGGCCAAGGGCTACACCTTC
CDR3aa: CASSPSRGTEGAKGYTF

abundance: NA
v_gene: TRBV19
j_gene: TRBJ1-2
d_gene: NA
CDR3nt: TGTGCCAGTATGCACAGAGGACTGCTACCCTATGGCTACACCTTC
CDR3aa: CASMHRGLLPYGYTF

abundance: NA
v_gene: TRBV5-5
j_gene: TRBJ2-1
d_gene: NA
CDR3nt: TGTGCCAGCAGCTTGGGTTCTCAGACTACCTACAATGAGCAGTTCTTC
CDR3aa: CASSLGSQTTYNEQFF

abundance: once
v_gene: TRBV10-1
j_gene: TRBJ2-5
d_gene: NA
CDR3nt: TGCGCCAGCAGTGAGTCTAATAGCCTTCAGTACTTC
CDR3aa: CASSESNSLQYF

abundance: NA
v_gene: TRBV9
j_gene: TRBJ2-1
d_gene: NA
CDR3nt: TGTGCCAGCAGCGTAGTAGGGGATGAGCAGTTCTTC
CDR3aa: CASSVVGDEQFF

abundance: NA
v_gene: TRBV6-5
j_gene: TRBJ2-3
d_gene: TRBD2
CDR3nt: TGTGCCAGCAGTTCCGGGGGGGGGACAGATACGCAGTATTTT
CDR3aa: CASSSGGGTDTQYF

abundance: NA
v_gene: TRBV5-1
j_gene: TRBJ2-2
d_gene: TRBD1
CDR3nt: TGCGCCAGCAGCTTGGTAGCAGGGGGCTCCGGGGAGCTGTTTTTT
CDR3aa: CASSLVAGGSGELFF

abundance: few
v_gene: TRBV5-6
j_gene: TRBJ1-1
d_gene: NA
CDR3nt: TGTGCCAGCAGCTTGGCCAACAGGGTGGACACTGAAGCTTTCTTT
CDR3aa: CASSLANRVDTEAFF

abundance: NA
v_gene: TRBV6-5
j_gene: TRBJ1-2
d_gene: NA
CDR3nt: TGTGCCAGCAGTTCAGGGATCCATGGCTACACCTTC
CDR3aa: CASSSGIHGYTF

abundance: NA
v_gene: TRBV7-6
j_gene: TRBJ2-1
d_gene: NA
CDR3nt: TGTGCCAGCAGCTTAGCCACCGGCTCCTACAATGAGCAGTTCTTC
CDR3aa: CASSLATGSYNEQFF

abundance: NA
v_gene: TRBV5-5
j_gene: TRBJ2-7
d_gene: TRBD2
CDR3nt: TGTGCCAGCAGCTTGTCACTAGCGGGAGCCTACGAGCAGTACTTC
CDR3aa: CASSLSLAGAYEQYF

abundance: NA
v_gene: TRBV18
j_gene: TRBJ1-2
d_gene: TRBD1
CDR3nt: TGTGCCAGCTCACCACCGACAGGGGTTGGCGGCTACACCTTC
CDR3aa: CASSPPTGVGGYTF

abundance: NA
v_gene: TRBV19
j_gene: TRBJ2-5
d_gene: NA
CDR3nt: TGTGCCAGTAGTACCCTCTCGGTAGAGACCCAGTACTTC
CDR3aa: CASSTLSVETQYF